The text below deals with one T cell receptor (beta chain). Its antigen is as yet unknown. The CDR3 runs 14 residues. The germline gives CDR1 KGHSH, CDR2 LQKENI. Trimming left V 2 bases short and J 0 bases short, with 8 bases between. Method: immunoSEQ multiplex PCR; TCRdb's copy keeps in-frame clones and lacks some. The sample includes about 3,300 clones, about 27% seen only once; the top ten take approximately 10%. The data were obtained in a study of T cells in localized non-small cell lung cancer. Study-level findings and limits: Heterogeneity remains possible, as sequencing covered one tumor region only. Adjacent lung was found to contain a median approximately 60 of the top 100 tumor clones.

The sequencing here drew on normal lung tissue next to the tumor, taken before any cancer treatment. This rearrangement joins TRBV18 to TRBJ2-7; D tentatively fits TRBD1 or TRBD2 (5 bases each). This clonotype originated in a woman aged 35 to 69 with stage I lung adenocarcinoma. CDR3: CASSPKGTSYEQYF. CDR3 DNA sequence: TGTGCCAGCTCACCAAAGGGGACCTCCTACGAGCAGTACTTC.